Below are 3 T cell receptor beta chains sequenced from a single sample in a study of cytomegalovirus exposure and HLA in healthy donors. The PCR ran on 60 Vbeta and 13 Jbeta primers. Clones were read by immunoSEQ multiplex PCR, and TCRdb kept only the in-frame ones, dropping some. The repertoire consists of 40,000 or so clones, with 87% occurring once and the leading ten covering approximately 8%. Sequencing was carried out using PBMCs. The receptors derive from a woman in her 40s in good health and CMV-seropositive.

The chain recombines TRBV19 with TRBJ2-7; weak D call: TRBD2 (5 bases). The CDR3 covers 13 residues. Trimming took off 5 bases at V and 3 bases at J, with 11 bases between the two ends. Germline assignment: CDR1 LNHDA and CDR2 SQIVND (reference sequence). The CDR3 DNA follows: TGTGCCAGTAGTGGTCCGGGATTCTACGAGCAGTACTTC. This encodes CASSGPGFYEQYF.

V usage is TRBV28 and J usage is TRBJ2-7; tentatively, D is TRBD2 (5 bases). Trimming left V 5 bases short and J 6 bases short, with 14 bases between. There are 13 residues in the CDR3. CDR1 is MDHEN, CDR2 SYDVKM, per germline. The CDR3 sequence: CASSPPHRGEQYF. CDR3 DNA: TGTGCCAGCAGTCCTCCCCATCGGGGCGAGCAGTACTTC.

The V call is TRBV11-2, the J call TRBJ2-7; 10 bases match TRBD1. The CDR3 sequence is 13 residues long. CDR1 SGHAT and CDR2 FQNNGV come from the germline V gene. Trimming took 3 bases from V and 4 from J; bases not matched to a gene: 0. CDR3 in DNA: TGTGCCAGCAGCTTGGACAGGGGGTACGAGCAGTACTTC. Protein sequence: CASSLDRGYEQYF.